This T cell receptor (beta chain) was documented in a study of beta chain features in type 1 diabetes (dated by TCRdb to 2016 to 2018). Concerning the study at large: Patients and healthy donors did not differ in mean age, gender distribution, total cell number or subset yield. A total of about 110,000,000 sorted cells were examined across all samples, and a strong correlation was observed between cell number per subset and RNA yield. The study compared the TCRB repertoires of sorted circulating CD4+ T cell subsets in recently diagnosed type 1 diabetes patients with those in matched healthy donors. Regulatory and stem cell-like memory subsets were isolated from only 8 patients and roughly eight healthy donors, whereas naive and central memory subsets came from all 30 or so donors. What the research found in general, with its limitations: Naive, central memory and regulatory TCRB repertoires appeared to be more alike among patients than among healthy donors. At VDJ recombination sites, type 1 diabetes patients had fewer insertions and more deleted nucleotides, which implies abnormalities in thymic rearrangement. Because cDNA was sequenced instead of genomic DNA, activated cells with high expression could be over-represented, although the groups did not differ in activation or CD3 levels. Because the HLA sub-analyses included only small numbers of individuals, any influence of HLA type on TCRB rearrangement was left unresolved. PCR might favor shorter templates, but patient and control samples were amplified and corrected together, so any skew would affect both groups equally. A moderate but significant shortening of TCRB CDR3 length was observed in type 1 diabetes patients in all four CD4+ subsets.

Of note for this clone: Its binding antigen is unknown. Base qualities are not recorded, but no much larger clone differs from it by a single base.

A single peripheral blood draw of 90 to 150 mL on average was collected from each donor into heparinised tubes. Using a panel that included CD45RO, CCR7, CD25, CD127, CD95 and CD27, naive, central memory, regulatory and stem cell-like memory CD4+ T cells were sorted on a BD FACSAria II. All sorted populations exceeded 95% purity. PBMCs were isolated right away by Lymphoprep density gradient centrifugation and were stained directly, without culture. So that batch effects would be minimized, each experiment stained and sorted samples in pairs, pairing one healthy donor with one patient. The CDR3, from cysteine to phenylalanine, totals 14 residues. CDR3 DNA is the only sequence kept; it has 42 bases, read in frame from the first base. Based on the germline V gene, the CDR1 and CDR2 sequences are SGHRS and YFSETQ. Germline trimming: 4 bases from V, 1 base from J; junction bases outside gene matches: 4.

The entire amount of isolated RNA was reverse transcribed using the High Capacity cDNA Reverse Transcription Kit, so the sequenced TCRB transcripts were expressed ones. Deep immunoSEQ sequencing was performed on naive, central memory and regulatory T cell samples, with an average of around 3.5 million total reads per sample. Sorted cells were lysed in RLT buffer and RNA was extracted with DNase-treated RNeasy Micro or Mini kits, depending on cell number. To prevent cross-contamination, each cell subset was processed individually, whereas patient and healthy donor samples were processed jointly. Using the immunoSEQ multiplex PCR, TCRB sequences were amplified from cDNA into 87-bp fragments spanning the CDR3 region. Sequencing of the amplicons was done on the Illumina HiSeq platform. Processing in the source paper ran as follows. Synthetic template baselines were used to correct PCR bias computationally, reads within Hamming distance 2 were collapsed, and singletons that could not be merged were discarded. Reads were aligned against IMGT to assign V, D and J genes, CDR3 length and insertions or deletions at six rearrangement sites. Within each subset, clonotype counts were normalized to sorted cell number, after which true diversity and Gini coefficients were computed with the tcR R package. The overlap coefficient, calculated on TCRB nucleotide sequences, was used to measure repertoire sharing. The table was pulled from immuneACCESS by TCRdb, which kept in-frame rearrangements only. Such tables lose some clones; where checked, under half of the loss comes from unresolved V genes, and the rest has no known cause. From that table come the V and J calls and clone size; the DNA was used to work out D and trimming. The sample table holds about 160,000 clones, of which approximately 8.1% were seen once. Of the sample, 0.94% is held by the ten largest clones.

Recombination joined TRBV5-1 with TRBJ1-1; the central 7 bases match TRBD1. Sample: central memory CD4+ T cells from blood. This clonotype was sampled from a woman aged 40 to 50 with type 1 diabetes. CDR3 loop: CASSLRTGNTEAFF. The sequenced DNA is TGCGCCAGCAGCCTACGGACAGGGAACACTGAAGCTTTCTTT.